Listed below are T cell receptor beta chains from one sample, sequenced in a study of cytomegalovirus exposure and HLA in healthy donors. Assay used: immunoSEQ multiplex PCR; TCRdb lists only in-frame clones, some missing. The sample gives 150,000 to 200,000 clones, about 84% of which show up once; over 1.1% is in the top ten. Sequenced input: PBMCs. Receptors were obtained from a woman younger than 30 in good health and CMV-seronegative. Both conserved end residues are part of each CDR3. D genes are given only for firm matches. Clone size appears in some rows only: once, few, many, or a class for an expanded clone.

v_call	j_call	clone_size	d_call	cdr3_nt	cdr3_aa
TRBV7-9	TRBJ2-3	NA	NA	TGTGCCAGCAGCTTAGCGATTGGCTCAACATTAACAGATACGCAGTATTTT	CASSLAIGSTLTDTQYF
TRBV5-8	TRBJ2-4	NA	TRBD2	TGTGCCAGCAGCTTTAAAGCGGGAGGGCCCGAAAACATTCAGTACTTC	CASSFKAGGPENIQYF
TRBV6-4	TRBJ2-1	NA	NA	TGTGCCAGCAGTGAACAGCCCTTGAATAGTGATGAGCAGTTCTTC	CASSEQPLNSDEQFF
TRBV15	TRBJ2-1	NA	TRBD1	TGTGCCACCAGCGGGGACGCAACGGCGACAGGGGATATTGCTGAGCAGTTCTTC	CATSGDATATGDIAEQFF
TRBV14	TRBJ1-1	NA	NA	TGTGCCAGCAGCCAGGGAGTCCGGAGGGCTGAAGCTTTCTTT	CASSQGVRRAEAFF
TRBV6-4	TRBJ2-3	NA	NA	TGTGCCAGCAGTGACCCCACATTGGGCAGCGGAACAGATACGCAGTATTTT	CASSDPTLGSGTDTQYF
TRBV5-4	TRBJ1-4	NA	NA	TGTGCCAGCAGCTTGGGACAGAACAATGAAAAACTGTTTTTT	CASSLGQNNEKLFF
TRBV9	TRBJ2-2	few	TRBD2	TGTGCCAGCAGCGTAGAAGGGACTAGTTCCGGGGAGCTGTTTTTT	CASSVEGTSSGELFF
TRBV5-1	TRBJ2-7	NA	TRBD2	TGCGCCAGCAGCTTGGGAACTAGCGGGATATACGAGCAGTACTTC	CASSLGTSGIYEQYF
TRBV2	TRBJ2-7	NA	TRBD1	TGTGCCACCGGACAGGGGCACCGCGAGCAGTACTTC	CATGQGHREQYF
TRBV19	TRBJ2-6	NA	TRBD1	TGTGCCAGTAGTTCAGGAGTGGGACAGGGAGCCTCTGGGGCCAACGTCCTGACTTTC	CASSSGVGQGASGANVLTF
TRBV5-4	TRBJ1-1	NA	NA	TGTGCCAGCAGCTTGTCGTACACTGAAGCTTTCTTT	CASSLSYTEAFF
TRBV2	TRBJ2-3	NA	TRBD2	TGTGCCAGCAGTGACGGGACTAGCGTGAGAAGCACAGATACGCAGTATTTT	CASSDGTSVRSTDTQYF
TRBV27	TRBJ1-6	NA	NA	TGTGCCAGCAGTTTTTCTGGGGCAGATAATTCACCCCTCCACTTT	CASSFSGADNSPLHF
TRBV11-2	TRBJ1-2	NA	NA	TGTGCCAGCAGCCCCCCGTCTCAACGGGGCTACACCTTC	CASSPPSQRGYTF
TRBV7-9	TRBJ2-7	NA	TRBD2	TGTGCCAGCAGCTCTGGGACTAGCACACCTTACGAGCAGTACTTC	CASSSGTSTPYEQYF
TRBV7-8	TRBJ2-6	NA	NA	TGTGCCAGCAGCTTAATGGTTCCAGGGTCTGGGGCCAACGTCCTGACTTTC	CASSLMVPGSGANVLTF
TRBV7-2	TRBJ2-7	NA	NA	TGTGCCAGCAGCTTAGATAGAGTAGGGGGCTACGAGCAGTACTTC	CASSLDRVGGYEQYF
TRBV7-9	TRBJ2-1	NA	NA	TGTGCCAGCACCAACCGCAGCTCCTACAATGAGCAGTTCTTC	CASTNRSSYNEQFF
TRBV19	TRBJ2-3	few	TRBD2	TGTGCCAGTAGTATCCGGACTAGCGGGAGAGGCACAGATACGCAGTATTTT	CASSIRTSGRGTDTQYF
TRBV27	TRBJ2-7	few	NA	TGTGCCAGCAGTGACAGGCTCACCTACGAGCAGTACTTC	CASSDRLTYEQYF
TRBV29-1	TRBJ1-2	NA	NA	TGCAGCGTCCAGGACAGCTATGGCTACACCTTC	CSVQDSYGYTF
TRBV5-4	TRBJ1-2	NA	TRBD1	TGTGCCAGCAGCGACCACAGGGGATATGGCTACACCTTC	CASSDHRGYGYTF
TRBV9	TRBJ2-2	few	NA	TGTGCCAGCACAGGGGATCTTAACACCGGGGAGCTGTTTTTT	CASTGDLNTGELFF
TRBV7-9	TRBJ2-7	NA	TRBD2	TGTGCCAGCAGCGGCCAAGCAAAAAGCGGGGGCTACGAGCAGTACTTC	CASSGQAKSGGYEQYF
TRBV18	TRBJ2-1	NA	TRBD1	TGTGCCAGCTCACCACCTTGGGACAGGGTTGGCAATGAGCAGTTCTTC	CASSPPWDRVGNEQFF
TRBV2	TRBJ2-1	once	TRBD1	TGTGCCAGCAGTGAAGAGAGACAGGGTAACAATGAGCAGTTCTTC	CASSEERQGNNEQFF